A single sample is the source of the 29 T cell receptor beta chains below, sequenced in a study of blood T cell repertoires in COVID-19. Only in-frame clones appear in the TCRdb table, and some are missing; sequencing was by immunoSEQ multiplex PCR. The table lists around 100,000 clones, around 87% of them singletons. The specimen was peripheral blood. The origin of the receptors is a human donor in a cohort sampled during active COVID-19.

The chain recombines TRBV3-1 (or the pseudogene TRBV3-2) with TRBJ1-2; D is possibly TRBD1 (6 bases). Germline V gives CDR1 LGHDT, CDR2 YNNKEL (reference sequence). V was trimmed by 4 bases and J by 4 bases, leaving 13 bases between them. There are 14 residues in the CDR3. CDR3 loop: CASSPRAGAYGYTF. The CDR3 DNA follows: TGTGCCAGCAGCCCCCGGGCAGGGGCCTATGGCTACACCTTC.

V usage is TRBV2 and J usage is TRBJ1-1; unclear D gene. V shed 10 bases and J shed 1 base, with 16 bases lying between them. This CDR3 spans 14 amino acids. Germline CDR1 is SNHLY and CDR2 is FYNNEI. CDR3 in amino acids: CATIPGRPNTEAFF. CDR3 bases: TGTGCCACGATCCCGGGGAGGCCGAACACTGAAGCTTTCTTT.

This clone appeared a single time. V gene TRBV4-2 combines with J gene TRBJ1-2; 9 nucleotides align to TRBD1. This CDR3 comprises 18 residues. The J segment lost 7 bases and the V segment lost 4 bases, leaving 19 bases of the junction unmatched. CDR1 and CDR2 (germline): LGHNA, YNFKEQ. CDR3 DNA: TGTGCCAGCAGCCGGTCACGTGCCGGGACAGGGATTTCTATTGGCTACACCTTC. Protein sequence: CASSRSRAGTGISIGYTF.

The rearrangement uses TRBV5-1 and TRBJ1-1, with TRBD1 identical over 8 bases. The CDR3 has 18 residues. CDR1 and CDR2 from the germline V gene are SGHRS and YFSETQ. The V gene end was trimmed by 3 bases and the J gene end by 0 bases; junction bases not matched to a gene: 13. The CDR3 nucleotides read TGCGCCAGCAGCTGGCCCCGGGACAGGCTGAACATGAACACTGAAGCTTTCTTT. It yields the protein CASSWPRDRLNMNTEAFF.

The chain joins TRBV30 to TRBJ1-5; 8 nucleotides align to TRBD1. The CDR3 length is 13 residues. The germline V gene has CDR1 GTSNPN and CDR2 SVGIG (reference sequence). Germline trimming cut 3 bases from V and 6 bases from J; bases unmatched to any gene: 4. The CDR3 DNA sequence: TGTGCCTGGAGCAGCCAGGGGGCTCAGCCCCAGCATTTT. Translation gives CAWSSQGAQPQHF.

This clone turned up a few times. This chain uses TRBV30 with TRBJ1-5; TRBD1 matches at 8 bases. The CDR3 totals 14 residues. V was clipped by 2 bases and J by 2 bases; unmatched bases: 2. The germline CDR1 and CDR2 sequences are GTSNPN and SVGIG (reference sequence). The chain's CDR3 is CAWSTTGGNQPQHF. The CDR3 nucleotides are TGTGCCTGGAGTACGACAGGGGGCAATCAGCCCCAGCATTTT.

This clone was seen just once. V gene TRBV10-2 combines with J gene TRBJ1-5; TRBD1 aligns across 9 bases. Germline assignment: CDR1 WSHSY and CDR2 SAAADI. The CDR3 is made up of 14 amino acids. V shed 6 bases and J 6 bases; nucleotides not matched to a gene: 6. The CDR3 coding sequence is TGCGCCAGCAGACCGGGACAGGGCCGTCAGCCCCAGCATTTT. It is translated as CASRPGQGRQPQHF.

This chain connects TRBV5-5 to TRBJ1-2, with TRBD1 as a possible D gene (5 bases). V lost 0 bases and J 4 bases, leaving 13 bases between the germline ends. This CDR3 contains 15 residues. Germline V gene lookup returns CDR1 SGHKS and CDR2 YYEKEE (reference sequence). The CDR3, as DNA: TGTGCCAGCAGCTTGGGGGCACAGGTTAGCTATGGCTACACCTTC. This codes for CASSLGAQVSYGYTF. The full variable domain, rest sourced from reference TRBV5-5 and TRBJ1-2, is DAGVTQSPTHLIKTRGQQVTLRCSPISGHKSVSWYQQVLGQGPQFIFQYYEKEERGRGNFPDRFSARQFPNYSSELNVNALLLGDSALYLCASSLGAQVSYGYTFGSGTRLTVV.

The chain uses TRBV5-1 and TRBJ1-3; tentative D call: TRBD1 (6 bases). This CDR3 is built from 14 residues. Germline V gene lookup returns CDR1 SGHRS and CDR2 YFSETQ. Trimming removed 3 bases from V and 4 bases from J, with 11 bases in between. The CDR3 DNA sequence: TGCGCCAGCAGCTGGGACACGTCGGGAAACACCATATATTTT. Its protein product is CASSWDTSGNTIYF.

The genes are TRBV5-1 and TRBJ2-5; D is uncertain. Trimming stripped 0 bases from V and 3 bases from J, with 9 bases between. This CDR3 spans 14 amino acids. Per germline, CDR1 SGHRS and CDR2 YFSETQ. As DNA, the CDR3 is TGCGCCAGCAGCTTGGCCAGAGGAAAAGAGACCCAGTACTTC. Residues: CASSLARGKETQYF.

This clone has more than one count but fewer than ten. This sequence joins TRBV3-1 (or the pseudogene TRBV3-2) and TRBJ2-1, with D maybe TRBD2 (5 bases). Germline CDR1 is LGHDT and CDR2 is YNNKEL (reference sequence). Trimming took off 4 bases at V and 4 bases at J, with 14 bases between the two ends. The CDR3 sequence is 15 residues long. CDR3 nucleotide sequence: TGTGCCAGCAGCCCTAGCAGGAGCCTGTACAATGAGCAGTTCTTC. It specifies CASSPSRSLYNEQFF.

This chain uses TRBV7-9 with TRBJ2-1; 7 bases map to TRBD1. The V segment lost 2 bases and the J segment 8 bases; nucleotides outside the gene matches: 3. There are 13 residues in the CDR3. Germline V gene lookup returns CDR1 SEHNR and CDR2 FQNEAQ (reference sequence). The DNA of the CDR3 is TGTGCCAGCAGCTTAATGCAGGGGGATGAGCAGTTCTTC. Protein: CASSLMQGDEQFF.

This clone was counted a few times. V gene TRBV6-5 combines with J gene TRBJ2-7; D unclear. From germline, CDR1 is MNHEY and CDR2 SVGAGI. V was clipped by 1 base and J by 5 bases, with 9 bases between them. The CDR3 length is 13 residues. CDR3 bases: TGTGCCAGCAGTTACTACGGGTTGAACGAGCAGTACTTC. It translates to CASSYYGLNEQYF.

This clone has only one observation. As DNA, the CDR3 is TGCAGTGCTAGTTCCGTGACTAGCGCCTACAATGAGCAGTTCTTC. Translated, it gives CSASSVTSAYNEQFF. This rearrangement joins TRBV20-1 to TRBJ2-1; TRBD2 agrees at 8 bases. This CDR3 contains 15 residues. Germline assignment: CDR1 DFQATT and CDR2 SNEGSKA (reference sequence). The junction had 6 bases not matched to a gene; V was cut back by 3 bases and J by 2 bases.

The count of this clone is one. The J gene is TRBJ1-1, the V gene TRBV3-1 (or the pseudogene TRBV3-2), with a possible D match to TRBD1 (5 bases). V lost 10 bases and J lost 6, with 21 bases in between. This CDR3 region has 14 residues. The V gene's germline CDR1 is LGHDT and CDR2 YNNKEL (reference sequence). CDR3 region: CATRMGQGVAEAFF. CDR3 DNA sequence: TGTGCCACCCGAATGGGGCAGGGTGTCGCTGAAGCTTTCTTT.

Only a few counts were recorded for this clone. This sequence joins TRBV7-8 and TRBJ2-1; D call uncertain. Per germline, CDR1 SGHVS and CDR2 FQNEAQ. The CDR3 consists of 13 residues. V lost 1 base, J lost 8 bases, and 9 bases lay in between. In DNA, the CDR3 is TGTGCCAGCAGCTTAGATTATCGGGATGAGCAGTTCTTC. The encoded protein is CASSLDYRDEQFF.

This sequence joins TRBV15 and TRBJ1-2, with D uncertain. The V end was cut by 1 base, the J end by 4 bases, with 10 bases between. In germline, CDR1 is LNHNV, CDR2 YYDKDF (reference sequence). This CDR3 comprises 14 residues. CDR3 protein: CATSRVEAGYGYTF. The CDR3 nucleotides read TGTGCCACCAGCAGAGTAGAAGCTGGCTATGGCTACACCTTC.

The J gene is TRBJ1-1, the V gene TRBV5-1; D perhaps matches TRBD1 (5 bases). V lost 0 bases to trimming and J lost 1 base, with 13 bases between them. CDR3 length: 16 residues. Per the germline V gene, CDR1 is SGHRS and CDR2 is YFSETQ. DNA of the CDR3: TGCGCCAGCAGCTTGGAGCAGGGCTTGGGGAACACTGAAGCTTTCTTT. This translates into CASSLEQGLGNTEAFF.

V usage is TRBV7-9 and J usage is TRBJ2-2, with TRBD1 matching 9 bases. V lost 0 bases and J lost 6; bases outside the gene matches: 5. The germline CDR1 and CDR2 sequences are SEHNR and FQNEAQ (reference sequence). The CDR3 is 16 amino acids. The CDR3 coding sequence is TGTGCCAGCAGCTTAGCCGGGACAGGGTTTGCCGGGGAGCTGTTTTTT. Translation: CASSLAGTGFAGELFF. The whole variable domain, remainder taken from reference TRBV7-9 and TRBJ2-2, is DTGVSQNPRHKITKRGQNVTFRCDPISEHNRLYWYRQTLGQGPEFLTYFQNEAQLEKSRLLSDRFSAERPKGSFSTLEIQRTEQGDSAMYLCASSLAGTGFAGELFFGEGSRLTVL.

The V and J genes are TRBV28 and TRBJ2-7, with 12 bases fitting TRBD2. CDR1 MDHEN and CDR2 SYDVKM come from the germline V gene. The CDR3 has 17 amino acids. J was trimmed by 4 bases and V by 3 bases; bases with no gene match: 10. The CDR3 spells CASSFSTSGSDLYEQYF. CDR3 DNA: TGTGCCAGCAGTTTTTCGACTAGCGGGAGCGACCTATACGAGCAGTACTTC.

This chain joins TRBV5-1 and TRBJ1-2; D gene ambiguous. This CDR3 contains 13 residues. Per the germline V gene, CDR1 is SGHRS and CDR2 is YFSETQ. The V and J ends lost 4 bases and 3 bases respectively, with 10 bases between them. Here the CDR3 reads CASSATGDYGYTF. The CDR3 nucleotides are TGCGCCAGCAGCGCTACCGGGGACTATGGCTACACCTTC.

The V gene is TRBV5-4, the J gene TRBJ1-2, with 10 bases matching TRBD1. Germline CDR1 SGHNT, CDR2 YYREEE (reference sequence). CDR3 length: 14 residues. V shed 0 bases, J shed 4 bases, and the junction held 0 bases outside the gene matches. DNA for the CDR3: TGTGCCAGCAGCTTGGGGACAGGGGGCTATGGCTACACCTTC. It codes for CASSLGTGGYGYTF.

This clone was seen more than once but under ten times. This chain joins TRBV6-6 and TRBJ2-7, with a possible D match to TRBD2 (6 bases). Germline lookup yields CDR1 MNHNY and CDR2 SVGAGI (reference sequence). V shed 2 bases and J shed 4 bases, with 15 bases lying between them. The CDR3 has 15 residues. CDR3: CASSYPSGGKYEQYF. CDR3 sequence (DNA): TGTGCCAGCAGTTACCCCTCCGGGGGAAAGTACGAGCAGTACTTC.

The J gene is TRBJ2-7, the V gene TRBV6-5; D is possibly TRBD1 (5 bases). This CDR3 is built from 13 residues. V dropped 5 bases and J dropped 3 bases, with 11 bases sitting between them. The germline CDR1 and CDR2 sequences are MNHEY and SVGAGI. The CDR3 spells CASSKDTNYEQYF. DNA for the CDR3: TGTGCCAGCAGTAAGGACACTAACTACGAGCAGTACTTC.

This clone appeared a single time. This CDR3 reads CAWRWLGNTIYF. The CDR3 coding sequence is TGTGCCTGGAGGTGGCTCGGAAACACCATATATTTT. The genes are TRBV30 and TRBJ1-3; D is unresolved. The germline V gene encodes CDR1 GTSNPN and CDR2 SVGIG (reference sequence). CDR3 size: 12 residues. Trimming cost V 3 bases and J 4 bases, with 7 bases left between them. The full variable domain, with the rest looked up from reference TRBV30 and TRBJ1-3, is SQTIHQWPATLVQPVGSPLSLECTVEGTSNPNLYWYRQAAGRGLQLLFYSVGIGQISSEVPQNLSASRPQDRQFILSSKKLLLSDSGFYLCAWRWLGNTIYFGEGSWLTVV.

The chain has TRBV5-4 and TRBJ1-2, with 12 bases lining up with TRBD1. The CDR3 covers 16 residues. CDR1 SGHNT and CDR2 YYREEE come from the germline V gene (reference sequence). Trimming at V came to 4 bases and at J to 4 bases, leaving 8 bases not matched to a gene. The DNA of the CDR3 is TGTGCCAGCAGCACGGGACAGGGGGCGCAAGGCTATGGCTACACCTTC. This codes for CASSTGQGAQGYGYTF.

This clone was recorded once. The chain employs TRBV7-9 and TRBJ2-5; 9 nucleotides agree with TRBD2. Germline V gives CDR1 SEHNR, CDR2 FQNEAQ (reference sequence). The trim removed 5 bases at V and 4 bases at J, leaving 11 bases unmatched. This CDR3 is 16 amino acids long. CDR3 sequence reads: CASSRWAGGLGETQYF. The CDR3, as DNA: TGTGCCAGCAGCCGGTGGGCGGGGGGGCTTGGAGAGACCCAGTACTTC.

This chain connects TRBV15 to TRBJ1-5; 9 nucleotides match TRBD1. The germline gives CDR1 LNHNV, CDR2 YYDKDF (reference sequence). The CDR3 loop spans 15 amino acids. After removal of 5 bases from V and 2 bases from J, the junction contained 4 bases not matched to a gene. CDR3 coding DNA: TGTGCCACCAGCCACCGGACAGGGGGCAATCAGCCCCAGCATTTT. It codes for CATSHRTGGNQPQHF. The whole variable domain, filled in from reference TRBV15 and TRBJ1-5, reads DAMVIQNPRYQVTQFGKPVTLSCSQTLNHNVMYWYQQKSSQAPKLLFHYYDKDFNNEADTPDNFQSRRPNTSFCFLDIRSPGLGDTAMYLCATSHRTGGNQPQHFGDGTRLSIL.

The CDR3 DNA follows: TGCGCCAGCAGTGCACTAGCGGGAGGCCCATTGAACAGCACAGATACGCAGTATTTT. Its translation is CASSALAGGPLNSTDTQYF. V is TRBV10-1 and J is TRBJ2-3; the match to TRBD2 covers 12 bases. V lost 4 bases to trimming and J lost 0 bases; unmatched junction nucleotides: 11. Per germline, CDR1 WNHNN and CDR2 SYGVQD (reference sequence). CDR3 size: 19 residues.